The entry below gives a single T cell receptor beta chain sequence along with its context. It lacks a known antigen. There are no base qualities to consult, and no much larger clone falls within one base. Libraries were made using the immunoSEQ multiplex PCR assay. For the multiplex PCR, a mixture combining 60 forward primers for TCR Vbeta segments and 13 reverse primers for TCR Jbeta segments was used. A multiplex PCR assay on genomic DNA amplified the CDR3 region of rearranged TCR beta genes. The Illumina HiSeq System was used to sequence the amplified TCR beta libraries as 87-base-pair reads. The published analysis was carried out like this. Across the 500 to 850 repertoires, a later analysis counted 80 million or so unique TCR beta chains, around 11 million of which were shared by at least two donors. To remove PCR and sequencing errors, raw reads were error-corrected and collapsed into unique sequences using a nearest-neighbor algorithm that merged closely related sequences. CDR3 sequences were aligned to IMGT reference sequences to assign V, D and J gene segments. For a sequence to be retained, a match of at least six nucleotides was required to both a V gene segment and a J gene segment. A rearrangement counted as productive if the CDR3 had no stop codons and remained in frame with V and J, and every other rearrangement counted as non-productive. Following IMGT convention, CDR3 was defined as the stretch from the second conserved V-encoded cysteine up to the conserved J-encoded phenylalanine. The earlier analysis of about 560 of the donors excluded any sequence lacking an unambiguous match to a single V gene segment. In an earlier analysis of around 600 of the donors, V segments were called functional above 56.7% productive rearrangements and were called segregating when the between-donor standard deviation exceeded 5%. A statistical classification framework was built for diagnosing cytomegalovirus status from the catalog of TCR beta chain sequences. In a later analysis, TCR nucleotide sequences were compared against IMGT/GENE-DB human TR gene sequences so that V and J genes could be assigned. Using the TCRdist pipeline, a later analysis assigned CDR3 sequences along with most-parsimonious VDJ recombination scenarios. In a later analysis, every TCR beta chain was defined by the combination of its CDR3 amino acid sequence and its V-gene family, and reads without a unique V-gene family were dropped. To address suspected cross-contamination and a sequencing artifact, a later analysis removed around 600 highly shared, low-generation-probability nucleotide sequences. In a later analysis, a clonal expansion index for each public chain was calculated from normalized within-repertoire ranks of inferred template counts. In a later analysis, generation probabilities were computed using a VDJ recombination model fitted to out-of-frame rearrangements, and the results were checked against IGoR. A later analysis scored TCR-TCR, TCR-HLA and TCR-CMV co-occurrence with hypergeometric tests, applying a repertoire-size bias correction to TCR pairs. To estimate false discovery rates, a later analysis permuted the HLA or CMV assignments 20 times. In a later analysis, co-occurring TCRs were grouped using DBSCAN, with TCRdist sequence similarity added in when clustering inside HLA-allele-positive subsets. Repertoires with fewer than 30,000 or more than 120,000 public chains were left out of co-occurrence clustering, as were several repertoires with anomalous nucleotide sharing. TCRdb stores this immuneACCESS table with in-frame sequences only. Part of the clones is absent; in the studies checked, under half of the shortfall reflects unresolved V genes, and no reason is known for the rest. V and J calls and clone size are as listed in that table; D and trimming were resolved from the DNA. For this sample the table gives about 170,000 clones, of which approximately 70% were detected only once. Of the sample, less than 8.5% falls within the top ten clones.

Taken from the germline V gene (reference sequence), the CDR1 and CDR2 loops are SEHNR and FQNEAQ. The CDR3, from cysteine to phenylalanine, totals 14 residues. Just CDR3 DNA is preserved here, 42 bases in frame from base 1. Deletion took 5 bases off V and 6 bases off J, with a span of 17 bases between the germline ends. This record comes from a study of cytomegalovirus exposure and HLA in healthy donors listed by TCRdb under 2017. About the full investigation: An earlier analysis of under 600 of the donors reported approximately 300 Gb of sequence data and roughly 110 million unique TCR beta sequences from about 200 million T cells. Approximately 310 gigabases of sequencing data and approximately 92 million unique TCR sequences made up an early release that covered 500 to 650 HLA-typed donors. Of the roughly 400 genotyped donors, 65% to 90% fell in the genetic ancestry cluster associated with self-reported Caucasian donors. The aim of the study was to test whether cataloging public T cell receptors could identify signatures of past pathogen exposure. The T cell repertoires of several hundred subjects were profiled by immunosequencing and related to cytomegalovirus serostatus. Besides the first cohort of 666 subjects, a separate validation cohort made up of some 110 different subjects was used. The study combined high-throughput TCR immunosequencing, statistical association of individual TCRs with disease status, and machine learning to predict cytomegalovirus infection status. To study patterns of TCR occurrence, a later analysis re-analyzed previously published TCR beta repertoires from just over 650 donors and added high-resolution HLA genotyping. In the later analysis, no new phenotypic data were used to find candidate immune exposures; instead, reliance was placed on TCR beta sequences and their occurrence across donors. To decide whether each TCR beta V gene segment behaved as functional or pseudogenic, an earlier analysis of some 600 of the donors relied on high-throughput TCR beta sequencing. Donor age, sex, ethnicity and CMV serostatus were compiled together with the repertoire data. In a later genetic analysis, genome-wide SNP genotypes for about 60% of the 666 donors were used, and that subset was treated as a discovery cohort. Every repertoire in the discovery cohort had been generated on one and the same sequencing platform. HLA typing included class I and class II loci at four-digit resolution. Typing coverage differed by locus: A, B, C, DRB1 and DQB1 were typed in about 629-640 donors, DQA1 in 522, DPA1 in 600 to 610, and DPB1 in roughly 450. About five DR-DQ haplotypes were treated as single units for association and clustering because of strong linkage in the cohort. Among some 410 genotyped donors of the cohort, an average of about 220,000 unique TCR beta nucleotide sequences was sequenced per donor, of which roughly 17% were non-productive. Results and caveats for the whole study, not just this receptor: According to a later genetic analysis, donors in an Asian-associated ancestry cluster had fewer N-insertions in productive TCRs than the roughly 700-donor mean. When HLA alleles, especially DR and DQ, strongly co-occurred, attributing TCR associations to individual alleles was difficult. A few of the identified cytomegalovirus-associated TCR beta chains were confirmed in vitro to be specific for cytomegalovirus antigens. A later analysis associated around 16,000 TCR beta sequences with specific HLA alleles at a false discovery rate of 0.05. A further reported finding was that TCR beta sequences accurately predicted the HLA-A and HLA-B alleles for most subjects in the first cohort. In a later analysis, HLA-associated TCR beta chains were found to be more clonally expanded and to have lower generation probabilities than equally common non-associated chains. A group of highly shared sequence variants was considered likely to be a technical artifact of the sequencing pipeline. Sequencing depth was assumed to be roughly uniform across donors in the presence/absence analyses, though that assumption may not hold. A later analysis reported that several top co-occurrence clusters appeared linked to parvovirus B19, influenza, CMV and Epstein-Barr virus. Cytomegalovirus status was reported to be diagnosed by the classifier with high specificity and sensitivity in both the original and validation cohorts. An earlier analysis of approximately 590 of the donors showed that most TCR beta V segments appeared in productive rearrangements either about 87% or about 30% of the time, which broadly matched IMGT annotations. V-gene and J-gene trimming of TCR beta chains was associated with a missense DCLRE1C variant in a later genetic analysis, and the association was replicated in an independent cohort. Only TCR beta chains were sequenced in this cohort, and the absence of alpha or paired-chain data limited detectable features. Because counts were too low, some 17 rarely observed V segments, including chromosome 9 orphons, were left out of the earlier analysis of approximately 500 of the donors. In a later analysis, TCR association rates were found to vary across HLA loci, with the most associated TCRs seen for DRB1 alleles and the fewest for HLA-C alleles. The study gave a list of roughly 150 TCR beta chains associated with cytomegalovirus. According to the authors, the approach could potentially be generalized to other disease states and immunological phenotypes. While some public TCRs were present in many individuals, most TCR sequences turned up only very rarely across donors. HLA typing was unavailable for some donors at each locus, so association tests used only the typed subset. Some IMGT-functional V segments, including TRBV6-2 and TRBV6-3, could not be distinguished by the 87-base-pair reads and were therefore excluded. In a later analysis, most CMV-associated TCR beta chains were found to appear HLA-restricted, with HLA associations seemingly driven largely by CMV exposure. Linkage disequilibrium might explain the correlated functional status among segregating V segments, but an unknown experimental factor could not be ruled out. Immune exposure information for the cohort was limited to CMV serostatus.

The cohort comprised several hundred healthy bone marrow donors. Cohort members were all nominally healthy when sampled, although unrecorded immune exposures were likely present. The donor was CMV seropositive and was included in the group of 250 to 300 seropositive cohort members. A peripheral blood sample was provided by each donor, and peripheral blood mononuclear cells were used for TCR beta sequencing. The Qiagen DNeasy Blood Extraction Kit was used to extract genomic DNA from the blood cell samples. This clonotype was sampled from a man between 35 and 55 years old in good health and CMV-seropositive. Source material: PBMCs. The chain employs TRBV7-9 and TRBJ2-7; the D gene is possibly TRBD1, with 6 bases matching. Here the CDR3 is given as CASSPPRGILEQYF. At the DNA level, the sequence is TGTGCCAGCAGCCCACCCAGGGGTATCCTCGAGCAGTACTTC.